The 5 T cell receptor beta chains reported below all come from one sample, sequenced in a study of cytomegalovirus exposure and HLA in healthy donors. Use of 60 Vbeta and 13 Jbeta primers characterized the PCR. Sequenced by immunoSEQ multiplex PCR; TCRdb stores in-frame clones only, minus some. The sample holds roughly 45,000 clones. Input material: PBMCs. The receptors come from a woman younger than 45 in good health and CMV-seronegative.

This rearrangement joins TRBV27 to TRBJ1-5; D unresolved. CDR3 length: 14 amino acids. V lost 4 bases and J 9 bases, leaving 16 bases between the germline ends. Germline V gene sequence: CDR1 MNHEY, CDR2 SMNVEV (reference sequence). The CDR3 sequence is CASSSPPVTGPQHF. In DNA, the CDR3 is TGTGCCAGCAGTTCCCCTCCGGTCACGGGGCCCCAGCATTTT.

V usage is TRBV28 and J usage is TRBJ1-5; perhaps TRBD1 as D (5 bases). The CDR3 extends over 13 amino acids. CDR1 is MDHEN and CDR2 is SYDVKM in the germline V gene. The germline V and J ends were trimmed by 8 bases and 11 bases, with 19 bases remaining between them. The CDR3 DNA sequence: TGTGCCAGCGTCACGAAGGGGAAGGGGACCCAGCATTTT. It translates to CASVTKGKGTQHF.

The chain links TRBV4-1 to TRBJ1-1; no definite D call. V was shortened by 0 bases and J by 4 bases, with 9 bases between the two germline ends. CDR1 and CDR2 from the germline V gene are MGHRA and YSYEKL. The CDR3 length is 14 residues. CDR3 DNA sequence: TGCGCCAGCAGCCAAGATCTTAAGCGCACTGAAGCTTTCTTT. Translation: CASSQDLKRTEAFF.

V and J are TRBV28 and TRBJ2-2; the D gene is possibly TRBD1 (6 bases). The CDR3 consists of 14 residues. Germline CDR1 is MDHEN and CDR2 is SYDVKM. Trimming stripped 3 bases from V and 4 bases from J, with 9 bases between. CDR3 DNA sequence: TGTGCCAGCAGTTTTCGACAGGTCACCGGGGAGCTGTTTTTT. Amino acid sequence: CASSFRQVTGELFF.

This chain joins TRBV10-3 and TRBJ2-3; D is undetermined. Germline CDR1 and CDR2: ENHRY and SYGVKD. Trimming took 0 bases from V and 0 from J, leaving 13 bases between them. The CDR3 has 17 residues. CDR3 region: CAISESATPPSTDTQYF. As DNA, the CDR3 is TGTGCCATCAGTGAGTCGGCCACCCCTCCTAGCACAGATACGCAGTATTTT.